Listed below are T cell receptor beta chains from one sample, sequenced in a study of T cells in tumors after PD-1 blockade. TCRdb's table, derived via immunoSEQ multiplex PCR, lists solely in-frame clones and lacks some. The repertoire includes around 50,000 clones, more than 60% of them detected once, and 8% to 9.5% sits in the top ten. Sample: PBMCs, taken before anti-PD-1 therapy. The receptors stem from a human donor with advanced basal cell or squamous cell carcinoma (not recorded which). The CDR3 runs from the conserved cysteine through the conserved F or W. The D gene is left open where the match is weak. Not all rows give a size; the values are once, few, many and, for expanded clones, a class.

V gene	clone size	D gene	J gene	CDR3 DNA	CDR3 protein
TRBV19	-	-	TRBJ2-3	TGTGCCAGTAGTATGGCAGCCGGGCCGTCGGGAGATACGCAGTATTTT	CASSMAAGPSGDTQYF
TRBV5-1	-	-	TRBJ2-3	TGCGCCAGCAGCGGAGGGGGCACAGATACGCAGTATTTT	CASSGGGTDTQYF
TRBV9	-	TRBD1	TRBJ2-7	TGTGCCAGCAGCGAGGGGACAGGGGCCACCTACGAGCAGTACTTC	CASSEGTGATYEQYF
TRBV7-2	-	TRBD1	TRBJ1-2	TGTGCCAGCAGCTTAGGGCAAGAGCCCTTACAGGGGTCGGATGGCTACACCTTC	CASSLGQEPLQGSDGYTF
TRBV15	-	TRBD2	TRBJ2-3	TGTGCCACCAGCAGAGAGGCTAGCGGGAACACAGATACGCAGTATTTT	CATSREASGNTDTQYF
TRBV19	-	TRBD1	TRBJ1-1	TGTGCCAGTAGTAGTTACAGGGGGCTCATGAACACTGAAGCTTTCTTT	CASSSYRGLMNTEAFF
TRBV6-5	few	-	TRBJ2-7	TGTGCCAGCAGTAGCCGCGGGGCCTCCTACGAGCAGTACTTC	CASSSRGASYEQYF
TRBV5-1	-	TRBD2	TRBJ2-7	TGCGCCAGCAGCTGGCAGGGTAGCGGGGCTTCCTACGAGCAGTACTTC	CASSWQGSGASYEQYF
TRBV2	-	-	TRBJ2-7	TGTGCCAGCAACGCTCTTTACGAGCAGTACTTC	CASNALYEQYF
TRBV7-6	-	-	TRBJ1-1	TGTGCCAGCAGCTTAGGAGGAGGACAGAGCACTGAAGCTTTCTTT	CASSLGGGQSTEAFF
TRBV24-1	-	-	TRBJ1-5	TGTGCCACCAGTATAGGGGGTACAAATCAGCCCCAGCATTTT	CATSIGGTNQPQHF
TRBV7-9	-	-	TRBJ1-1	TGTGCCAGCAGCCCAGGGTTTGCGAACACTGAAGCTTTCTTT	CASSPGFANTEAFF
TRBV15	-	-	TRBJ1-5	TGTGCCACCAGCAGAGAATGGGGTCAGCCCCAGCATTTT	CATSREWGQPQHF
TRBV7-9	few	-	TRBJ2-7	TGTGCCAGCAGCTTATCCCCGACGGATCCCTACGAGCAGTACTTC	CASSLSPTDPYEQYF
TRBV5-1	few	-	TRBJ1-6	TGCGCCAGCAGCTTGGGTGGAGACAATTCACCCCTCCACTTT	CASSLGGDNSPLHF
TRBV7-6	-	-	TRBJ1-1	TGTGCCAGCAGCTTAGCGCTCGAGACGAAAGCTTTCTTT	CASSLALETKAFF
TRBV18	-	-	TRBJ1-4	TGTGCCAGCTCACCGGACCGTGGAACGGAAAAACTGTTTTTT	CASSPDRGTEKLFF
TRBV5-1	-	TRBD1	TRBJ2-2	TGCGCCAGCACATACAGGGGAAACACCGGGGAGCTGTTTTTT	CASTYRGNTGELFF
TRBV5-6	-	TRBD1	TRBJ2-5	TGTGCCAGCAGCTTGGACAGGGGCACAGAGACCCAGTACTTC	CASSLDRGTETQYF
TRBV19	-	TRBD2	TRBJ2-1	TGTGCCAGTAGTAAGACTAGCAACAATGAGCAGTTCTTC	CASSKTSNNEQFF
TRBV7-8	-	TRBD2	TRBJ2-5	TGTGCCAGCAGCTTAGTTGGTAGCGGGGGGGCGGAGACCCAGTACTTC	CASSLVGSGGAETQYF
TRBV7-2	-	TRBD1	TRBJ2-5	TGTGCCAGCAACTCACAGGGGGCGGTAGGGGAGACCCAGTACTTC	CASNSQGAVGETQYF
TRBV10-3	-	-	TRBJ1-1	TGTGCCACCATCAAAACTACAGGGATGGGTTCTTTGGTATTT	CATIKTTGMGSLVF
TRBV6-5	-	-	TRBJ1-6	TGTGCCAGCAGAAACGGGGGATCACCCCTCCACTTT	CASRNGGSPLHF
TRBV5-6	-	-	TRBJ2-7	TGTGCCAGCAGCTTCGACAGATACGAGCAGTACTTC	CASSFDRYEQYF
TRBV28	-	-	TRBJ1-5	TGTGCCAGCAGGACCCCCGAGTCATTAGGCAATCAGCCCCAGCATTTT	CASRTPESLGNQPQHF
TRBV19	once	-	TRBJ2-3	TGTGCCAGTAGACTTGGAGCAGGTGCTAGCACAGATACGCAGTATTTT	CASRLGAGASTDTQYF
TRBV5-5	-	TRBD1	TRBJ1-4	TGTGCCAGCAGCGCGGACAGGGGATCGACTAATGAAAAACTGTTTTTT	CASSADRGSTNEKLFF
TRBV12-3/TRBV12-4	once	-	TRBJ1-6	TGTGCCAGCAGTTACTTCGCCTCACCCCTCCACTTT	CASSYFASPLHF
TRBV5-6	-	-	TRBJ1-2	TGTGCCAGCAGCCCAATACGGGGCAGCCCGTACTATGGCTACACCTTC	CASSPIRGSPYYGYTF
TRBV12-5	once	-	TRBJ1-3	TGTGCTAGTGGTTTGAAGACAGAACCCTCCGGAAACACCATATATTTT	CASGLKTEPSGNTIYF